Listed below are T cell receptor beta chains from one sample, sequenced in a study of metastatic and nonmetastatic thyroid tumors. TCRdb reassembled clones from the PCR reads with MiXCR. The data show more than 10,000 clones, with over 10% seen just once and approximately 32% held by the top ten. Sequencing was carried out using blood. The source is a female donor with papillary thyroid cancer or a benign thyroid nodule (not recorded which). Some clones in this sample may be carry-over from other donors' samples. Both conserved end residues are part of each CDR3. The order of the fields is D gene, clone size, J gene, CDR3 length, V gene, CDR3 DNA, CDR3 protein. D genes are given only for firm matches. Where a row states a size, it is once, few, many or the class of an expanded clone; other rows omit it.

d_gene: .; abundance: medium-sized; j_gene: TRBJ1-5; len: 13; v_gene: TRBV6-2/TRBV6-3; CDR3nt: TGTGCCAGCAGCAACCGGGAAAATCAGCCCCAGCATTTT; CDR3aa: CASSNRENQPQHF
d_gene: TRBD2; abundance: many; j_gene: TRBJ2-1; len: 13; v_gene: TRBV29-1; CDR3nt: TGCAGCGTTGTCAGCGGGAGGACCAATGAGCAGTTCTTC; CDR3aa: CSVVSGRTNEQFF
d_gene: TRBD2; abundance: .; j_gene: TRBJ2-1; len: 16; v_gene: TRBV7-2; CDR3nt: TGTGCCAGCAGCTTTAGCGGGAGGGCCGGGTACAATGAGCAGTTCTTC; CDR3aa: CASSFSGRAGYNEQFF
d_gene: .; abundance: many; j_gene: TRBJ2-7; len: 11; v_gene: TRBV20-1; CDR3nt: TGCAGTGCGAGTTCTAGCGCCGAGCAGTACTTC; CDR3aa: CSASSSAEQYF
d_gene: .; abundance: many; j_gene: TRBJ1-2; len: 12; v_gene: TRBV30; CDR3nt: TGTGCCTGGAGAACAGAGAACTATGGCTACACCTTC; CDR3aa: CAWRTENYGYTF
d_gene: TRBD2; abundance: many; j_gene: TRBJ2-3; len: 15; v_gene: TRBV18; CDR3nt: TGTGCCAGCTCACCACGGACTAGCGAGTCAGATACGCAGTATTTT; CDR3aa: CASSPRTSESDTQYF
d_gene: TRBD2; abundance: few; j_gene: TRBJ2-1; len: 20; v_gene: TRBV5-1; CDR3nt: TGCGCCAGCAGCTTGGTTGGGGGACTAGCGGGGGATAGCTCCTACAATGAGCAGTTCTTC; CDR3aa: CASSLVGGLAGDSSYNEQFF
d_gene: .; abundance: many; j_gene: TRBJ1-6; len: 13; v_gene: TRBV20-1; CDR3nt: TGCAGTGCTAGGGGGACCTTAAATTCACCCCTCCACTTT; CDR3aa: CSARGTLNSPLHF
d_gene: .; abundance: .; j_gene: TRBJ1-2; len: 13; v_gene: TRBV15; CDR3nt: TGTGCCACCAGCAGGGGCCCGGGTGATGGCTACACCTTC; CDR3aa: CATSRGPGDGYTF
d_gene: .; abundance: .; j_gene: TRBJ1-5; len: 15; v_gene: TRBV10-3; CDR3nt: TGTGCCATCAGTGAGGGACGAAATAGCAATCAGCCCCAGCATTTT; CDR3aa: CAISEGRNSNQPQHF
d_gene: .; abundance: many; j_gene: TRBJ2-2; len: 15; v_gene: TRBV4-1; CDR3nt: TGCGCCAGCAGCCTCCCCGACTCGGACACCGGGGAGCTGTTTTTT; CDR3aa: CASSLPDSDTGELFF
d_gene: .; abundance: few; j_gene: TRBJ2-2; len: 12; v_gene: TRBV28; CDR3nt: TGTGCCAGCAGTTCCACCGCCGGGGAGCTGTTTTTT; CDR3aa: CASSSTAGELFF
d_gene: .; abundance: many; j_gene: TRBJ2-7; len: 12; v_gene: TRBV5-8; CDR3nt: TGTGCCAGCAGCCCTATAGGAGGGGGGCAGTACTTC; CDR3aa: CASSPIGGGQYF
d_gene: TRBD1; abundance: many; j_gene: TRBJ2-2; len: 16; v_gene: TRBV3-1; CDR3nt: TGTGCCAGCAGCCAGCCCCGGACAGGGCGATTAGGGGAGCTGTTTTTT; CDR3aa: CASSQPRTGRLGELFF
d_gene: TRBD1; abundance: few; j_gene: TRBJ2-1; len: 12; v_gene: TRBV28; CDR3nt: TGTGCCATCAGGGACAGGGGTCTGGAGCAGTCCTTC; CDR3aa: CAIRDRGLEQSF
d_gene: .; abundance: medium-sized; j_gene: TRBJ2-7; len: 14; v_gene: TRBV6-1; CDR3nt: TGTGCCAGCAGTTGGGACCGAAGCTCCTACGAGCAGTACTTC; CDR3aa: CASSWDRSSYEQYF
d_gene: TRBD2; abundance: few; j_gene: TRBJ2-3; len: 16; v_gene: TRBV27; CDR3nt: TGTGCCAGCAGTCCCTCGGTTAGCGGGAGTTCAGATACGCAGTATTTT; CDR3aa: CASSPSVSGSSDTQYF
d_gene: .; abundance: .; j_gene: TRBJ2-5; len: 14; v_gene: TRBV7-2; CDR3nt: TGTGCCAGCAGCCCCGGGGTGGCCGATGAGACCCAGTACTTC; CDR3aa: CASSPGVADETQYF
d_gene: .; abundance: .; j_gene: TRBJ2-5; len: 12; v_gene: TRBV6-1; CDR3nt: TGTGCCAGCAGGACACTAGGGGAGACCCAGTACTTC; CDR3aa: CASRTLGETQYF
d_gene: TRBD1; abundance: few; j_gene: TRBJ2-7; len: 14; v_gene: TRBV6-1; CDR3nt: TGTGCCAGCAGTTTCCGGGACAGGGGATACGAGCAGTACTTC; CDR3aa: CASSFRDRGYEQYF
d_gene: .; abundance: many; j_gene: TRBJ2-2; len: 18; v_gene: TRBV10-1; CDR3nt: TGCGCCAGCAGTGAGAATAAAGGCGGAGGGGGTAACACCGGGGAGCTGTTTTTT; CDR3aa: CASSENKGGGGNTGELFF
d_gene: TRBD1; abundance: medium-sized; j_gene: TRBJ1-2; len: 14; v_gene: TRBV28; CDR3nt: TGTGCCAGCAGTTCTTATACAGGGGTCGTTGGCTACACCTTC; CDR3aa: CASSSYTGVVGYTF
d_gene: TRBD2; abundance: medium-sized; j_gene: TRBJ2-7; len: 14; v_gene: TRBV6-2/TRBV6-3; CDR3nt: TGTGCCAGCAGCCGGACTAGCGGGAGGTACGAGCAGTACTTC; CDR3aa: CASSRTSGRYEQYF
d_gene: .; abundance: many; j_gene: TRBJ2-1; len: 14; v_gene: TRBV2; CDR3nt: TGTGCCAGCAGTGCGGGAAAGGGTAGGGGTGAGCAGTTCTTC; CDR3aa: CASSAGKGRGEQFF
d_gene: .; abundance: few; j_gene: TRBJ2-3; len: 15; v_gene: TRBV24-1; CDR3nt: TGTGCTACCAGTGACCCGACAGGTCCTACAGATACGCAGTATTTT; CDR3aa: CATSDPTGPTDTQYF